This is a list of T cell receptor beta chains from one sample in a study of beta chain features in type 1 diabetes. This table comes from immunoSEQ multiplex PCR, and its TCRdb copy is limited to in-frame clones, with some not included. This sample yields about 45,000 clones, of which about 66% are seen a single time; about 2% belongs to the top ten. Specimen: Tregs from blood. The receptors were gathered from a woman aged 18-29 years with type 1 diabetes. CDR3s include the opening cysteine and the closing phenylalanine or tryptophan. The order of the fields is CDR3 protein, CDR3 DNA, D gene, clone size, V gene, J gene. A D gene is named only where the DNA matches it firmly. Size values are once, few and many counts, or a class for expanded clones, and some rows have none.

CDR3 protein: CASSFQGSTEAFF
CDR3 DNA: TGTGCCAGCAGCTTTCAAGGGAGCACTGAAGCTTTCTTT
D gene: -
clone size: -
V gene: TRBV7-8
J gene: TRBJ1-1

CDR3 protein: CASSGQGAVVADTQYF
CDR3 DNA: TGTGCCAGCAGTGGACAGGGGGCGGTGGTGGCAGATACGCAGTATTTT
D gene: TRBD1
clone size: few
V gene: TRBV25-1
J gene: TRBJ2-3

CDR3 protein: CASSSGTAGYEQYF
CDR3 DNA: TGCGCCAGCAGTTCCGGGACAGCTGGCTACGAGCAGTACTTC
D gene: TRBD1
clone size: -
V gene: TRBV10-2
J gene: TRBJ2-7

CDR3 protein: CASSGTSGRLSGELFF
CDR3 DNA: TGTGCCAGCAGCGGGACTAGCGGGAGACTCTCCGGGGAGCTGTTTTTT
D gene: TRBD2
clone size: once
V gene: TRBV5-4
J gene: TRBJ2-2

CDR3 protein: CASSLTGTGGTDTQYF
CDR3 DNA: TGTGCCAGCTCCTTAACCGGGACAGGGGGCACAGATACGCAGTATTTT
D gene: TRBD1
clone size: -
V gene: TRBV19
J gene: TRBJ2-3

CDR3 protein: CSAGPGQGGYEQYF
CDR3 DNA: TGCAGCGCAGGACCGGGACAGGGGGGATACGAGCAGTACTTC
D gene: TRBD1
clone size: -
V gene: TRBV29-1
J gene: TRBJ2-7

CDR3 protein: CASSHTTSPGSETQYF
CDR3 DNA: TGCGCCAGCAGCCATACGACTAGCCCCGGGTCGGAGACCCAGTACTTC
D gene: TRBD2
clone size: -
V gene: TRBV4-1
J gene: TRBJ2-5

CDR3 protein: CASSLRDRTISGANVLTF
CDR3 DNA: TGTGCCAGCAGCCTCCGGGACAGGACGATCTCTGGGGCCAACGTCCTGACTTTC
D gene: TRBD1
clone size: -
V gene: TRBV7-8
J gene: TRBJ2-6

CDR3 protein: CASREVGGEQFF
CDR3 DNA: TGTGCCAGCCGAGAGGTGGGGGGTGAGCAGTTCTTC
D gene: -
clone size: -
V gene: TRBV10-3
J gene: TRBJ2-1

CDR3 protein: CASSLGRGSLFYGYTF
CDR3 DNA: TGTGCCAGCAGCTTGGGCAGGGGGTCTCTTTTCTATGGCTACACCTTC
D gene: TRBD1
clone size: -
V gene: TRBV5-8
J gene: TRBJ1-2

CDR3 protein: CASRTGTSGSYEQYF
CDR3 DNA: TGTGCCAGCAGGACCGGGACTAGCGGATCTTACGAGCAGTACTTC
D gene: TRBD2
clone size: -
V gene: TRBV6-1
J gene: TRBJ2-7

CDR3 protein: CASSLGWTGMNTEAFF
CDR3 DNA: TGCGCCAGCAGCTTGGGATGGACAGGGATGAACACTGAAGCTTTCTTT
D gene: TRBD1
clone size: -
V gene: TRBV5-1
J gene: TRBJ1-1

CDR3 protein: CASSVVYRGDEQYF
CDR3 DNA: TGTGCCAGCAGCGTAGTCTATCGGGGGGACGAGCAGTACTTC
D gene: TRBD2
clone size: -
V gene: TRBV9
J gene: TRBJ2-7

CDR3 protein: CASSLGDGGLYEQYF
CDR3 DNA: TGTGCCAGCAGCTTGGGGGACGGAGGGCTCTACGAGCAGTACTTC
D gene: -
clone size: -
V gene: TRBV7-2
J gene: TRBJ2-7

CDR3 protein: CASSYRGAYEQYF
CDR3 DNA: TGTGCCAGCAGTTACAGGGGAGCCTACGAGCAGTACTTC
D gene: TRBD1
clone size: -
V gene: TRBV7-9
J gene: TRBJ2-7

CDR3 protein: CASRNMNTEAFF
CDR3 DNA: TGTGCTTCGAGGAACATGAACACTGAAGCTTTCTTT
D gene: -
clone size: few
V gene: TRBV6-5
J gene: TRBJ1-1

CDR3 protein: CASSLQLRGSSYEQYF
CDR3 DNA: TGTGCCAGCAGCTTACAATTGCGCGGGAGCTCCTACGAGCAGTACTTC
D gene: TRBD2
clone size: -
V gene: TRBV13
J gene: TRBJ2-7

CDR3 protein: CASSLDRGGNTIYF
CDR3 DNA: TGTGCCAGCAGTTTGGACAGGGGTGGAAACACCATATATTTT
D gene: TRBD1
clone size: few
V gene: TRBV27
J gene: TRBJ1-3

CDR3 protein: CASSDWGQGGRTGELFF
CDR3 DNA: TGCGCCAGCAGCGACTGGGGACAGGGAGGGCGAACCGGGGAGCTGTTTTTT
D gene: TRBD1
clone size: -
V gene: TRBV10-1
J gene: TRBJ2-2

CDR3 protein: CASSLERGRYGYTF
CDR3 DNA: TGTGCCAGCAGTTTAGAAAGGGGTCGGTATGGCTACACCTTC
D gene: -
clone size: -
V gene: TRBV27
J gene: TRBJ1-2

CDR3 protein: CASSSSGSSYEQYF
CDR3 DNA: TGTGCCAGCAGTTCTAGCGGGAGCTCCTACGAGCAGTACTTC
D gene: TRBD2
clone size: -
V gene: TRBV7-2
J gene: TRBJ2-7

CDR3 protein: CASSPKQGTEAFF
CDR3 DNA: TGTGCCAGCTCACCCAAACAGGGTACTGAAGCTTTCTTT
D gene: -
clone size: once
V gene: TRBV18
J gene: TRBJ1-1

CDR3 protein: CAIRDRNTGELFF
CDR3 DNA: TGTGCCATCAGGGACAGGAACACCGGGGAGCTGTTTTTT
D gene: -
clone size: -
V gene: TRBV10-3
J gene: TRBJ2-2

CDR3 protein: CASTRNPGGGEQYF
CDR3 DNA: TGTGCCAGCACGAGGAACCCAGGGGGCGGCGAGCAGTACTTC
D gene: TRBD1
clone size: -
V gene: TRBV27
J gene: TRBJ2-7

CDR3 protein: CASSGRGGQETQYF
CDR3 DNA: TGTGCCAGTAGTGGTCGGGGGGGACAAGAGACCCAGTACTTC
D gene: TRBD2
clone size: few
V gene: TRBV19
J gene: TRBJ2-5

CDR3 protein: CASEDSGISYNEQFF
CDR3 DNA: TGTGCCAGCGAGGATAGCGGGATCTCCTACAATGAGCAGTTCTTC
D gene: TRBD2
clone size: -
V gene: TRBV5-4
J gene: TRBJ2-1

CDR3 protein: CASSHARGGSLTDTQYF
CDR3 DNA: TGTGCCAGCAGCCATGCGCGGGGGGGGTCGCTCACAGATACGCAGTATTTT
D gene: TRBD2
clone size: few
V gene: TRBV11-2
J gene: TRBJ2-3

CDR3 protein: CASKPDSLNTEAFF
CDR3 DNA: TGCGCCAGCAAGCCGGACAGTTTGAACACTGAAGCTTTCTTT
D gene: -
clone size: -
V gene: TRBV10-2
J gene: TRBJ1-1

CDR3 protein: CASSLRGYEQYF
CDR3 DNA: TGTGCCAGCAGTTTACGGGGGTACGAGCAGTACTTC
D gene: -
clone size: -
V gene: TRBV27
J gene: TRBJ2-7